The 4 T cell receptor beta chains listed next were all sequenced from one sample in a study of T cells in Graves' hyperthyroidism and ophthalmopathy. TCR beta CDR3 regions were amplified from RNA transcripts. Using the HTBI primer set, a first-round RT-PCR was run on the TCR CDR3. TCRdb used MiXCR to reprocess the multiplex PCR reads, holding one entry per CDR3 protein. The repertoire holds roughly 500,000 distinct CDR3 sequences, 35% to 50% seen once, with 35% to 50% in the top ten. Sample: peripheral blood or thyroid tissue (not recorded which). These TCRs come from an adult woman with Graves' disease, either hyperthyroidism or ophthalmopathy (not recorded which).

V and J are TRBV7-2 and TRBJ1-1, with D tentatively TRBD1 (5 bases). Trimming took off 2 bases at V and 8 bases at J, with 9 bases between the two ends. The germline V gene encodes CDR1 SGHTA and CDR2 FQGNSA. The CDR3 is 12 amino acids. Written as DNA, the CDR3 is TGTGCCAGCAGCTTACAACGGACAGAAGCTTTCTTT. Protein product: CASSLQRTEAFF.

This clonotype was detected ten times or more. V gene TRBV20-1 combines with J gene TRBJ2-7; TRBD1 is a possible D gene (5 bases). The germline V gene has CDR1 DFQATT and CDR2 SNEGSKA (reference sequence). The V end lost 4 bases, the J end lost 3 bases, and 19 bases lay between the germline ends. CDR3 length: 15 amino acids. CDR3 coding DNA: TGCAGTGCTACTAAAAGACAGAGACCTCTCTACGAGCAGTACTTC. Protein sequence: CSATKRQRPLYEQYF.

Only a few counts were recorded for this clonotype. The gene calls are TRBV6-5 and TRBJ2-5; 9 bases line up with TRBD2. The V gene's germline CDR1 is MNHEY and CDR2 SVGAGI. This CDR3 has 15 amino acids. Trimming cost V 8 bases and J 5 bases; bases outside gene matches: 12. CDR3 nucleotide sequence: TGTGCCAGCTCCTGGGGGCGGGGGGGCCGCGAGACCCAGTACTTC. Translation: CASSWGRGGRETQYF.

The chain carries TRBV9 and TRBJ2-2; D is unclear. The CDR3 contains 12 residues. Germline lookup yields CDR1 SGDLS and CDR2 YYNGEE. Trimming removed 0 bases from V and 3 bases from J, with 0 bases in between. The CDR3 loop reads CASSVDTGELFF. CDR3 bases: TGTGCCAGCAGCGTAGACACCGGGGAGCTGTTTTTT. Full variable domain (outside the CDR3, taken from reference TRBV9 and TRBJ2-2): DSGVTQTPKHLITATGQRVTLRCSPRSGDLSVYWYQQSLDQGLQFLIQYYNGEERAKGNILERFSAQQFPDLHSELNLSSLELGDSALYFCASSVDTGELFFGEGSRLTVL.